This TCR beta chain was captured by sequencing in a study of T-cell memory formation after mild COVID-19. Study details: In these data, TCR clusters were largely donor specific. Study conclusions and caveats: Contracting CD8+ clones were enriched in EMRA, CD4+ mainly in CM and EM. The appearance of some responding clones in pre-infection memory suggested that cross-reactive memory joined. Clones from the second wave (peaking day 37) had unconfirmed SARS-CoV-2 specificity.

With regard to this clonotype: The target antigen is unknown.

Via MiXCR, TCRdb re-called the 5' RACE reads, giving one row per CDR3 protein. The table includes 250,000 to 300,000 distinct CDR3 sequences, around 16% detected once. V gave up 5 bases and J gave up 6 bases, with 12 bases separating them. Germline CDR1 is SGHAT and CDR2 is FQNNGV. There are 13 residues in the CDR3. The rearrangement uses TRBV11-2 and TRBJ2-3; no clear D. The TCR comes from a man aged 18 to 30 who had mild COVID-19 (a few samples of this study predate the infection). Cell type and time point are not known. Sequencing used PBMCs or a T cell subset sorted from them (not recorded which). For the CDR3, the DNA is TGTGCCAGCAGCCCACGACGTGTGGATACGCAGTATTTT. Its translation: CASSPRRVDTQYF.